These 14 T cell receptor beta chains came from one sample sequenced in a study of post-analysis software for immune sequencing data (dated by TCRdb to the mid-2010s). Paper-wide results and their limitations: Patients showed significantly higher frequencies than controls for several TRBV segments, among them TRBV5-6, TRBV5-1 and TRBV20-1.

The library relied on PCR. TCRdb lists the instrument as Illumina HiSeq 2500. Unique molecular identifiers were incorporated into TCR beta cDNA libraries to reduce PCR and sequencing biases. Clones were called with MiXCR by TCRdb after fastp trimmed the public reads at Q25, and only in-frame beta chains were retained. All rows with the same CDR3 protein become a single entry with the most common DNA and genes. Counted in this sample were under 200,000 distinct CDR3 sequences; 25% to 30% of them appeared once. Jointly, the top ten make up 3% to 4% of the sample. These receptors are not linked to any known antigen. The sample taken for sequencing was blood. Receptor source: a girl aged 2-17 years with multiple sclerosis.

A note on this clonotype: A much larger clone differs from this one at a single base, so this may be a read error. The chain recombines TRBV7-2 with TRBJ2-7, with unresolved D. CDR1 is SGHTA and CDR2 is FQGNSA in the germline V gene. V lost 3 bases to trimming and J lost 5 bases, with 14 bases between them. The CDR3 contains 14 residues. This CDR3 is CASSFVGFGDEQYF. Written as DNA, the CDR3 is TGTGCCAGCAGCTTCGTGGGTTTTGGAGACGAGCAGTACTTC.

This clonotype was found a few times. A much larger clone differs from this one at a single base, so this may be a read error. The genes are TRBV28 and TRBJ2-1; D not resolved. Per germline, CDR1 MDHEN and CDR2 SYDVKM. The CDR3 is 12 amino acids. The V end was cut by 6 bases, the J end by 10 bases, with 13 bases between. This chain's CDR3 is CASSSGANEQFF. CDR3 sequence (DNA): TGTGCCAGCAGCTCCGGCGCCAACGAGCAGTTCTTC. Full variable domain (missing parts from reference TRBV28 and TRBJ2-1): DVKVTQSSRYLVKRTGEKVFLECVQDMDHENMFWYRQDPGLGLRLIYFSYDVKMKEKGDIPEGYSVSREKKERFSLILESASTNQTSMYLCASSSGANEQFFGPGTRLTVL.

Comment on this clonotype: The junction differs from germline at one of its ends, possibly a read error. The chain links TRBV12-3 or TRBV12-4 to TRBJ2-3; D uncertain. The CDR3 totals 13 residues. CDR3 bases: TGTGCCAGCAGTTTGCGGATAACAGATGCGCAGTATTTT. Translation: CASSLRITDAQYF.

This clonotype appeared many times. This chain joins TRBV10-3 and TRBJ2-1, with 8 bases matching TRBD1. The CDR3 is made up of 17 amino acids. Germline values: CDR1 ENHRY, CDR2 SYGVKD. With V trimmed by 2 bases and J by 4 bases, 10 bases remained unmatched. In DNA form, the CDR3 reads TGTGCCATCAGTGAGCGATCGTCCGGGACAGGATACAATGAGCAGTTCTTC. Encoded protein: CAISERSSGTGYNEQFF.

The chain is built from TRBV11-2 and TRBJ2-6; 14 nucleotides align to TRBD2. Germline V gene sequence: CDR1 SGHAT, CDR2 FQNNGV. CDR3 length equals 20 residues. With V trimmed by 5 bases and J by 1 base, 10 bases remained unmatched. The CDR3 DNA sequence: TGTGCCAGCAGCCTGAGACTAGCGGGAGGGCCGGGGTCTGGGGCCAACGTCCTGACTTTC. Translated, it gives CASSLRLAGGPGSGANVLTF.

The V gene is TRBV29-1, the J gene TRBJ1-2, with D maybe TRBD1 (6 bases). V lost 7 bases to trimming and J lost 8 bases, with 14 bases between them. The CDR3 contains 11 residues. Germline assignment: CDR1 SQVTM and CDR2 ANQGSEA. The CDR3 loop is CSATRGGGYTF. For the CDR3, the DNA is TGCAGCGCCACGCGGGGGGGCGGCTACACCTTC. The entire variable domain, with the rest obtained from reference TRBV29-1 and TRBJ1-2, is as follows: SAVISQKPSRDICQRGTSLTIQCQVDSQVTMMFWYRQQPGQSLTLIATANQGSEATYESGFVIDKFPISRPNLTFSTLTVSNMSPEDSSIYLCSATRGGGYTFGSGTRLTVV.

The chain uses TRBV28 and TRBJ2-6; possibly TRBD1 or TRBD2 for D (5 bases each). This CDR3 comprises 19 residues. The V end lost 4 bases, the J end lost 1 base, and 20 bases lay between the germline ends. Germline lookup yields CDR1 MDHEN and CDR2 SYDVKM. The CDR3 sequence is CASSSLGPLGASGANVLTF. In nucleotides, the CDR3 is TGTGCCAGCAGTTCTTTAGGACCCCTCGGGGCTTCTGGGGCCAACGTCCTGACTTTC.

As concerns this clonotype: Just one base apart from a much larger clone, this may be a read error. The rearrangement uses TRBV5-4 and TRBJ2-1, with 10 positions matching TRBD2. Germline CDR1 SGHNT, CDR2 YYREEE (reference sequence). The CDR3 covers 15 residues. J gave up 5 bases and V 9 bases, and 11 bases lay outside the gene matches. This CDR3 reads CATQREGIPHNEQFF. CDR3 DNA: TGTGCCACCCAGCGGGAGGGGATCCCCCACAATGAGCAGTTCTTC. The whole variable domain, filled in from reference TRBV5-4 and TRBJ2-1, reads ETGVTQSPTHLIKTRGQQVTLRCSSQSGHNTVSWYQQALGQGPQFIFQYYREEENGRGNFPPRFSGLQFPNYSSELNVNALELDDSALYLCATQREGIPHNEQFFGPGTRLTVL.

The CDR3 loop is CASRLDTGVDQPQHF. The CDR3 bases are TGTGCCAGCAGACTCGATACAGGGGTCGATCAGCCCCAGCATTTT. V and J are TRBV27 and TRBJ1-5; 7 positions agree with TRBD1. CDR3 length equals 15 residues. The ends lost 6 bases at V and 5 bases at J; junction bases unmatched: 10. Per germline, CDR1 MNHEY and CDR2 SMNVEV (reference sequence).

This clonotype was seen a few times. Written as DNA, the CDR3 is TGTGCCAGCAGCTTAGGTCTAAGGGTGACCCAGTACTTC. Translating it yields CASSLGLRVTQYF. V gene TRBV11-2 combines with J gene TRBJ2-5; D remains ambiguous. The CDR3 spans 13 residues. Looked up from germline, CDR1 is SGHAT and CDR2 is FQNNGV. V was pared by 1 base and J by 7 bases, with 10 bases between.

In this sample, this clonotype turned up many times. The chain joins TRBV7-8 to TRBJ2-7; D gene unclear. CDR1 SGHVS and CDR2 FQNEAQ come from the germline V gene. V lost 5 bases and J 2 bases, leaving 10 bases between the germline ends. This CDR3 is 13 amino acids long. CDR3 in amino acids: CASSSEETYEQYF. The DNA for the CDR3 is TGTGCCAGCAGCAGCGAGGAAACCTACGAGCAGTACTTC.

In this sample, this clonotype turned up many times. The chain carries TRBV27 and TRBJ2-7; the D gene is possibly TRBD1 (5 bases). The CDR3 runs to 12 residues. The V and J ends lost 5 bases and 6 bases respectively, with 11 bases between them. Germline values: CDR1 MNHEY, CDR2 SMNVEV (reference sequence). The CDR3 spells CASSQGNSEQYF. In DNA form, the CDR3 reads TGTGCCAGCAGTCAGGGAAACAGCGAGCAGTACTTC.

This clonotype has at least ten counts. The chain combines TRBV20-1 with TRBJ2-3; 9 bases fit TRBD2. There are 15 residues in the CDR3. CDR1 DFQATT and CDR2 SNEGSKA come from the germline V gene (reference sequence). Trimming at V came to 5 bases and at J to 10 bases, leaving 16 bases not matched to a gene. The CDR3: CSARTLAGVSGPQYF. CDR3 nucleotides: TGCAGTGCTCGAACCTTAGCGGGAGTATCAGGTCCGCAGTATTTT.

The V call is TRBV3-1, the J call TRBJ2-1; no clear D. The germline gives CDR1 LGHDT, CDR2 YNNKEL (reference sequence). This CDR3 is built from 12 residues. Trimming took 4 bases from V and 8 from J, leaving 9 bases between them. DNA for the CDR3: TGTGCCAGCAGCCCCCCCGGCGATGAGCAGTTCTTC. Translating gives CASSPPGDEQFF.